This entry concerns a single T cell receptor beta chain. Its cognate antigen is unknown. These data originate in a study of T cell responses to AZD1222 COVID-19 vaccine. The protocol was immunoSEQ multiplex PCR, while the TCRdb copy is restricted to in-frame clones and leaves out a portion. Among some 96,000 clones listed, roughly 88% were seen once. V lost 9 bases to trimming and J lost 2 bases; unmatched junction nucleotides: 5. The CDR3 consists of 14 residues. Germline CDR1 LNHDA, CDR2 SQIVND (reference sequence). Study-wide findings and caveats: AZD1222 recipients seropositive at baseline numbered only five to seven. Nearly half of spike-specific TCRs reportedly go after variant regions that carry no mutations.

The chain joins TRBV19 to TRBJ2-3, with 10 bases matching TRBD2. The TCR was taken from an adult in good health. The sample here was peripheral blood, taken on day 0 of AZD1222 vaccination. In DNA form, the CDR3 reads TGTGCCAGCCAACTAGCGGGGCCCACAGATACGCAGTATTTT. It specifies CASQLAGPTDTQYF.